What follows is one T cell receptor (beta chain) and its context. This table comes from immunoSEQ multiplex PCR, and its TCRdb copy is limited to in-frame clones, with some not included. The data hold 50,000 or so clones, with around 93% observed a single time. The source of the sample is a study of T cell changes during pregnancy in multiple sclerosis. The CDR3 is 15 amino acids. V lost 6 bases and J lost 4, with 19 bases in between. Germline V CDR1 and CDR2: MNHNS, SASEGT. Sequenced material: CD8+ T cells from peripheral blood mononuclear cells, taken in the first trimester of pregnancy. V is TRBV6-1 and J is TRBJ2-7, with D possibly matching TRBD1 (6 bases). The sequence was obtained from a female donor with multiple sclerosis, enrolled in a pregnancy study. The CDR3 loop reads CASSDEPGQPYEQYF. The CDR3 DNA reads TGTGCCAGCAGCGATGAACCGGGACAACCTTACGAGCAGTACTTC.